This T cell receptor (beta chain) is drawn from a study of beta chain features in type 1 diabetes. Study at large: Healthy donors and patients had similar age, gender and cell yields. Across every sample, around 100,000,000 sorted cells were examined in total.

The CDR3 has 17 amino acids. Trimming cost V 0 bases and J 2 bases; bases outside gene matches: 6. Staining for CD45RO/CCR7/CD25/CD127/CD95/CD27 allowed sorting of CD4+ naive, central memory, regulatory and stem cell-like memory cells. Findings of the study overall: Whether TCRB rearrangement is influenced by HLA type went unresolved here. In all four CD4+ subsets, TCRB CDR3 length was significantly, moderately reduced in type 1 diabetes.

This clone was recorded once. Antigen specificity is unknown. Expressed TCRB transcripts were sequenced because the entire RNA isolate underwent reverse transcription. Sequencing used immunoSEQ multiplex PCR; TCRdb keeps in-frame clones, though not all of them. The sample has 52,000 or so clones; around 56% are singletons. The sequence derives from a woman in her thirties or forties with type 1 diabetes. The specimen sequenced was Tregs from blood. The chain couples TRBV23-1 to TRBJ2-4, with 8 bases lining up with TRBD1. TRBV23-1 is known as an ORF, though its function is uncertain. The CDR3 nucleotides read TGCGCCAGCAGTCAATCATCGGACAGGGAGACCAAAAACATTCAGTACTTC. This gives the protein CASSQSSDRETKNIQYF.